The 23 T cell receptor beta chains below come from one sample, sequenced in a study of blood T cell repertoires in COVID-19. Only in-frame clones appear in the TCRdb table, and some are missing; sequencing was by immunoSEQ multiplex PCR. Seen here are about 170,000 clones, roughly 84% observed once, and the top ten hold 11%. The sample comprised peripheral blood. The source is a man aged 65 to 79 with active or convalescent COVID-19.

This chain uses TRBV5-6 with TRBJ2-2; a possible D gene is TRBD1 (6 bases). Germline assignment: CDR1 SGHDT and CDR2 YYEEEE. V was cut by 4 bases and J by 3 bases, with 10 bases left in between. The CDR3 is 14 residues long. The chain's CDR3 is CASSAGTYTGELFF. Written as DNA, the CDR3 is TGTGCCAGCAGCGCTGGGACATACACCGGGGAGCTGTTTTTT.

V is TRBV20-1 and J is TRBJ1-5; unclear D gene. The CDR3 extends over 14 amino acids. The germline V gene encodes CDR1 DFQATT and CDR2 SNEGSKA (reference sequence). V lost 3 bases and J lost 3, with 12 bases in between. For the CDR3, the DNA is TGCAGTGCTAGTGCCGGGTCAATCAATCAGCCCCAGCATTTT. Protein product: CSASAGSINQPQHF.

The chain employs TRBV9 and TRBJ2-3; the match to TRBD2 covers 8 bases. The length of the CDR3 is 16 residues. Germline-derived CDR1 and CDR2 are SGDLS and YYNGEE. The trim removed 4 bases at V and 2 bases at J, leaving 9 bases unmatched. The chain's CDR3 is CASSPPGRGATDTQYF. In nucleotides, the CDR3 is TGTGCCAGCAGCCCCCCGGGGCGGGGGGCCACAGATACGCAGTATTTT.

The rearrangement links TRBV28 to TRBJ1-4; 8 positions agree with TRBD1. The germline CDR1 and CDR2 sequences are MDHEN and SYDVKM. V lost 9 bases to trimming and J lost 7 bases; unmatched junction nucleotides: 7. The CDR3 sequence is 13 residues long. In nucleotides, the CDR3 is TGTGCCAGTATCAGGGGGCGGAGTGAAAAACTGTTTTTT. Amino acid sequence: CASIRGRSEKLFF.

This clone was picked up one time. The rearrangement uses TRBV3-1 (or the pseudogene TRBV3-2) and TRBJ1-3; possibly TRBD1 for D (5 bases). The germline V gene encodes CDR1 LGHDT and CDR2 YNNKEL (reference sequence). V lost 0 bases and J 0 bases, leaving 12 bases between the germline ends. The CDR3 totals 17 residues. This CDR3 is CASSQDWGGSSGNTIYF. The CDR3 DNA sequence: TGTGCCAGCAGCCAAGATTGGGGCGGAAGCTCTGGAAACACCATATATTTT.

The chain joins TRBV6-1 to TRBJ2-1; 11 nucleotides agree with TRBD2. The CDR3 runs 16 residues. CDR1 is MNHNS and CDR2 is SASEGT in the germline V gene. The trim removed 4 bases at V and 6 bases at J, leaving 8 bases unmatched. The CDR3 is CASSAKTSGVRNEQFF. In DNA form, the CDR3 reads TGTGCCAGCAGTGCCAAGACTAGCGGGGTACGCAATGAGCAGTTCTTC.

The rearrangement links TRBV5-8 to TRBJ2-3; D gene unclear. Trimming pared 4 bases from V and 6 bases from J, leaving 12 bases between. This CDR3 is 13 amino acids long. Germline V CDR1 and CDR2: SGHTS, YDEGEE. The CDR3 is CASSNLRADTQYF. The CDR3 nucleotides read TGTGCCAGCAGCAATCTGCGCGCGGATACGCAGTATTTT.

The DNA for the CDR3 is TGCAGCGTGAAAACCGGGACAGCTCAAGAGACCCAGTACTTC. Translated: CSVKTGTAQETQYF. This chain links TRBV29-1 with TRBJ2-5; 7 bases are shared with TRBD1. This CDR3 is 14 amino acids long. Trimming removed 6 bases from V and 2 bases from J; junction bases left unmatched: 9. Germline V gene data show CDR1 as SQVTM and CDR2 as ANQGSEA.

CDR3 region: CASSVGGQTYEQYF. The CDR3 DNA reads TGTGCCAGCAGCGTAGGAGGACAGACCTACGAGCAGTACTTC. V usage is TRBV9 and J usage is TRBJ2-7; D is possibly TRBD1 (6 bases). The V gene lost 0 bases and the J gene lost 2 bases, with 9 bases spanning the gap. The CDR3 has 14 residues. Germline CDR1 SGDLS, CDR2 YYNGEE.

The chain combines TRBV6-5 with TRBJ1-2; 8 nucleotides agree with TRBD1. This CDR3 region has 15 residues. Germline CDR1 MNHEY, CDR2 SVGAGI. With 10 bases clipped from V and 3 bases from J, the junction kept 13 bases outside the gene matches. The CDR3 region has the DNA TGTGCCATCCCGAGGGGAGGACAGGGAGACTATGGCTACACCTTC. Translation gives CAIPRGGQGDYGYTF.

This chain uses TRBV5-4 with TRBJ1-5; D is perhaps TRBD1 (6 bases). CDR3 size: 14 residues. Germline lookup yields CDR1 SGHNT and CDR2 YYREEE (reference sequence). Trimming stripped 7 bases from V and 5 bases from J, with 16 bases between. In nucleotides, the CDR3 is TGTGCCAGCTCCCGGGGGGGGGCCGATCAGCCCCAGCATTTT. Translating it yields CASSRGGADQPQHF.

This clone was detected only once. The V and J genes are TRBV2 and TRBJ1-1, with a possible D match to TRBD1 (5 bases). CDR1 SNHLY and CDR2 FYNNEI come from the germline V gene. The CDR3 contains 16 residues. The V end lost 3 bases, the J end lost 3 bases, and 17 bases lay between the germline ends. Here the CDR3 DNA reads TGTGCCAGCAGTGATGTAGGACACACGAAATACACTGAAGCTTTCTTT. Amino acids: CASSDVGHTKYTEAFF.

The CDR3 sequence is CAWSVGGSSNQPQHF. In nucleotides, the CDR3 is TGTGCCTGGAGTGTGGGAGGCTCAAGCAATCAGCCCCAGCATTTT. The J gene is TRBJ1-5, the V gene TRBV30; D gene unclear. CDR3 length: 15 amino acids. In germline, CDR1 is GTSNPN, CDR2 SVGIG (reference sequence). Trimming cost V 0 bases and J 1 base, with 10 bases left between them.

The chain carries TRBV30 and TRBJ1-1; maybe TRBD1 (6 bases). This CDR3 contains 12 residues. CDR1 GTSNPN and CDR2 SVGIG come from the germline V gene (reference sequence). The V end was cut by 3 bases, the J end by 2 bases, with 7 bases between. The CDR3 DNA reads TGTGCCTGGAGACAGGGCAACACTGAAGCTTTCTTT. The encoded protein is CAWRQGNTEAFF.

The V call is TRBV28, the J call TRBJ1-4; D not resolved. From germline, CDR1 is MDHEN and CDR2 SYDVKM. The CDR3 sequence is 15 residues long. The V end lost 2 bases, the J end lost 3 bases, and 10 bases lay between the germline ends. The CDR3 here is CASSLETPANEKLFF. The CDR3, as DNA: TGTGCCAGCAGTTTAGAGACACCGGCTAATGAAAAACTGTTTTTT.

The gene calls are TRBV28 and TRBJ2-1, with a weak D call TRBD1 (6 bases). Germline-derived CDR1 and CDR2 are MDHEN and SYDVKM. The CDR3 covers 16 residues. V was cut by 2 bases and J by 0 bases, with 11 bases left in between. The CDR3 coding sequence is TGTGCCAGCAGTTTAGAAGACAGGAGCTCCTACAATGAGCAGTTCTTC. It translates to CASSLEDRSSYNEQFF.

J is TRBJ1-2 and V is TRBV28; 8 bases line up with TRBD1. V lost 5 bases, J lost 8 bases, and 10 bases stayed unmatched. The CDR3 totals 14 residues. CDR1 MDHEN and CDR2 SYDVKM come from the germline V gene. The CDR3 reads CASSILRTGMGYTF. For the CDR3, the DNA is TGTGCCAGCAGTATCCTGCGGACAGGGATGGGCTACACCTTC.

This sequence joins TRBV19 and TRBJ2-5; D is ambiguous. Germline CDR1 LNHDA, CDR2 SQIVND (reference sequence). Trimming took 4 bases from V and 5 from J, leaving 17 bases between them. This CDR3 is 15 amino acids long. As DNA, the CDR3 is TGTGCCAGTAGTACCGTCTACCGGGTAAGGGAGACCCAGTACTTC. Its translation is CASSTVYRVRETQYF.

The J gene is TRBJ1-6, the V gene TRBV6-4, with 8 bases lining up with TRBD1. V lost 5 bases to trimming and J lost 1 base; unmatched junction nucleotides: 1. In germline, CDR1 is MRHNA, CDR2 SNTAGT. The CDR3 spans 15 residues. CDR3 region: CASSWTGSYNSPLHF. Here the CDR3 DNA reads TGTGCCAGCAGTTGGACAGGGTCCTATAATTCACCCCTCCACTTT.

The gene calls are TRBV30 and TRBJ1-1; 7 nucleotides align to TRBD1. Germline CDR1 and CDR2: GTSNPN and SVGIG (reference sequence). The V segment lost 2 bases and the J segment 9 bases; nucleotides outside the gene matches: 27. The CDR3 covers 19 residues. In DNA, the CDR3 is TGTGCCTGGAGTCTGACAGGGAGCATTTCGTACGGGCGAAGGAGTAAAGCTTTCTTT. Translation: CAWSLTGSISYGRRSKAFF.

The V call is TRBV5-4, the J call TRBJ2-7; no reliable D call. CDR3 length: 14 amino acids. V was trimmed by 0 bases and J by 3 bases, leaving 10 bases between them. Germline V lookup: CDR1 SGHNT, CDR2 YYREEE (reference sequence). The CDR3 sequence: CASSLAGGNYEQYF. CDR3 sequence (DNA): TGTGCCAGCAGCTTGGCCGGCGGAAACTACGAGCAGTACTTC.

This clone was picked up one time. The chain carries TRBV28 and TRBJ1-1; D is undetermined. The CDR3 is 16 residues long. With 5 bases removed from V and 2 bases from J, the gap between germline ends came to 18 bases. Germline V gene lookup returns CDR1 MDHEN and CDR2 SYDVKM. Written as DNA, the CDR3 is TGTGCCAGCAGTCCCCTACCCCCATCAACTAACACTGAAGCTTTCTTT. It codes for CASSPLPPSTNTEAFF. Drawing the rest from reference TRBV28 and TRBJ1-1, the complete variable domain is DVKVTQSSRYLVKRTGEKVFLECVQDMDHENMFWYRQDPGLGLRLIYFSYDVKMKEKGDIPEGYSVSREKKERFSLILESASTNQTSMYLCASSPLPPSTNTEAFFGQGTRLTVV.

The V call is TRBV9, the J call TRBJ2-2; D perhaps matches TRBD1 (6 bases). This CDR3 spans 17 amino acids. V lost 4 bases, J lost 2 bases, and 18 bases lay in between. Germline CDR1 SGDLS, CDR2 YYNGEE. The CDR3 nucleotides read TGTGCCAGCAGCATTCGGGGACACGGTCCAAACACCGGGGAGCTGTTTTTT. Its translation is CASSIRGHGPNTGELFF.